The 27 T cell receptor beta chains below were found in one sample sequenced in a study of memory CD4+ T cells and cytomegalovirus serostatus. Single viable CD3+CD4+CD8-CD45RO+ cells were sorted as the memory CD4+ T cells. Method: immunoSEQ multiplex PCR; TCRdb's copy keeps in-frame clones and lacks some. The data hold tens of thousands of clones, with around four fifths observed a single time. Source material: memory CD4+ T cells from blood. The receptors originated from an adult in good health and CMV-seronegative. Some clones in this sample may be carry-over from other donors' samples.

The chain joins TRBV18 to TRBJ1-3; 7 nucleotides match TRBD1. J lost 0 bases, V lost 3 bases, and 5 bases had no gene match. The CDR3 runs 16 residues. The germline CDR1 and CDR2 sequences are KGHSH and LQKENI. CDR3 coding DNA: TGTGCCAGCTCACCCAGTCGACAGGGCTCTGGAAACACCATATATTTT. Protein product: CASSPSRQGSGNTIYF.

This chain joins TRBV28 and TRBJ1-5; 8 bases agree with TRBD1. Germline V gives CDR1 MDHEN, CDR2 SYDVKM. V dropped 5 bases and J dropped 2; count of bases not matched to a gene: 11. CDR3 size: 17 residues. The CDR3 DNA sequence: TGTGCCAGCAGTGAGCACCAGGGGGCAGTGGGCAATCAGCCCCAGCATTTT. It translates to CASSEHQGAVGNQPQHF.

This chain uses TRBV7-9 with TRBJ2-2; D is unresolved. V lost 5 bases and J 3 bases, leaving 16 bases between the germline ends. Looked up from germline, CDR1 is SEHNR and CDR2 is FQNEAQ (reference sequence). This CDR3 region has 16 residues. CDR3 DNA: TGTGCCAGCAGCCCTTCGACGACCCGGGACACCGGGGAGCTGTTTTTT. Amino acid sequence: CASSPSTTRDTGELFF. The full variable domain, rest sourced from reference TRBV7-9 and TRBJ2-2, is DTGVSQNPRHKITKRGQNVTFRCDPISEHNRLYWYRQTLGQGPEFLTYFQNEAQLEKSRLLSDRFSAERPKGSFSTLEIQRTEQGDSAMYLCASSPSTTRDTGELFFGEGSRLTVL.

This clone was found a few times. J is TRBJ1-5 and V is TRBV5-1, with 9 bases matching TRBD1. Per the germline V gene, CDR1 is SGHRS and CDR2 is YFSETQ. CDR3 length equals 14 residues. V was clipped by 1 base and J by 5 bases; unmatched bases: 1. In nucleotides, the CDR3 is TGCGCCAGCAGCTTGACAGGGGGCCATCAGCCCCAGCATTTT. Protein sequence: CASSLTGGHQPQHF.

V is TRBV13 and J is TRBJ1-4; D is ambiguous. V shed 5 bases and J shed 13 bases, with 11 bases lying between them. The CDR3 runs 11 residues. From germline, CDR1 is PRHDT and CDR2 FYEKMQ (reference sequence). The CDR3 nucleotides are TGTGCCAGCAGCCCCTTCCCGGGACTGTTTTTT. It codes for CASSPFPGLFF. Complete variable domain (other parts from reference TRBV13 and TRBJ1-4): AAGVIQSPRHLIKEKRETATLKCYPIPRHDTVYWYQQGPGQDPQFLISFYEKMQSDKGSIPDRFSAQQFSDYHSELNMSSLELGDSALYFCASSPFPGLFFGSGTQLSVL.

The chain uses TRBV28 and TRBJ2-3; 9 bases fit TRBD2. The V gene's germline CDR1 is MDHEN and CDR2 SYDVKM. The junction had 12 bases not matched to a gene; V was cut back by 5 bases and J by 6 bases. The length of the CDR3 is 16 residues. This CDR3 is CASSGVGSGGWDTQYF. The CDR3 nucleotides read TGTGCCAGCAGTGGCGTTGGGAGCGGGGGGTGGGATACGCAGTATTTT.

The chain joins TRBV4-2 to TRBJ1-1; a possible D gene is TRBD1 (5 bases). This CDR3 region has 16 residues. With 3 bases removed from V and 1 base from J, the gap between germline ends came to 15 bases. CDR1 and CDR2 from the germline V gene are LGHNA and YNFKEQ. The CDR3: CASSHPPGGANTEAFF. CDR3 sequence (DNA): TGTGCCAGCAGCCACCCCCCGGGGGGAGCGAACACTGAAGCTTTCTTT.

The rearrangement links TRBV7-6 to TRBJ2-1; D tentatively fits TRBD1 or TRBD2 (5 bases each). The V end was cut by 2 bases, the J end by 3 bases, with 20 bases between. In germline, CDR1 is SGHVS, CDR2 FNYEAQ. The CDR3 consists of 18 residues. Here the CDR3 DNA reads TGTGCCAGCAGCTTACGTTCGTATCGGGGCGATGACTACAATGAGCAGTTCTTC. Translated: CASSLRSYRGDDYNEQFF.

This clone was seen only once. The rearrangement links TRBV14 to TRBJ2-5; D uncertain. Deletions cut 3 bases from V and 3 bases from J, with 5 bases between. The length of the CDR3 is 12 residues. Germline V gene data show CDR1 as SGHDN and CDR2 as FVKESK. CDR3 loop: CASSHPKETQYF. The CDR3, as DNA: TGTGCCAGCAGCCATCCCAAAGAGACCCAGTACTTC.

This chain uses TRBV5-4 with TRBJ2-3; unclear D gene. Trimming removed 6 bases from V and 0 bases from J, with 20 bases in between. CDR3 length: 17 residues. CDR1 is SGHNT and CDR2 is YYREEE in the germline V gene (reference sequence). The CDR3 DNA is TGTGCCAGCACCGCGAATAAGGGCGTCCCTAGCACAGATACGCAGTATTTT. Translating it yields CASTANKGVPSTDTQYF.

The CDR3 DNA follows: TGTGCCAGCAGCCAAGTGGGCAGCTACTATGGCTACACCTTC. Translating gives CASSQVGSYYGYTF. This chain joins TRBV4-2 and TRBJ1-2; D not certain. This CDR3 is built from 14 residues. Germline CDR1 is LGHNA and CDR2 is YNFKEQ. V lost 1 base and J lost 3, with 9 bases in between.

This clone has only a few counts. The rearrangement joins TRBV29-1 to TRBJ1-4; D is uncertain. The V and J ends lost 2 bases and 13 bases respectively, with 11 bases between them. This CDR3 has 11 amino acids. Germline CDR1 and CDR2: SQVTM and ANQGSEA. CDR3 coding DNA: TGCAGCGTTGAAAGATCCGGAGCACTGTTTTTT. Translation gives CSVERSGALFF.

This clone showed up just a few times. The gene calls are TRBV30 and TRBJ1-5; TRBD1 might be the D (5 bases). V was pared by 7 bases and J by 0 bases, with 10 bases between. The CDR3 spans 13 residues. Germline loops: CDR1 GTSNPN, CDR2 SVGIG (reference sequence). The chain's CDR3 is CAFTTDSNQPQHF. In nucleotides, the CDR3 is TGTGCCTTTACGACAGATAGCAATCAGCCCCAGCATTTT. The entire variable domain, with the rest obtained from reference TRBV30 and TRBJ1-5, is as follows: SQTIHQWPATLVQPVGSPLSLECTVEGTSNPNLYWYRQAAGRGLQLLFYSVGIGQISSEVPQNLSASRPQDRQFILSSKKLLLSDSGFYLCAFTTDSNQPQHFGDGTRLSIL.

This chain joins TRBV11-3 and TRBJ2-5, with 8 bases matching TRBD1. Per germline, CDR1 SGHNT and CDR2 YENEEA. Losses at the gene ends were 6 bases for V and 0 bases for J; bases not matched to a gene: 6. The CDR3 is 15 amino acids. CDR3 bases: TGTGCCAGCAGTCCTGAGGGACAGGACCAAGAGACCCAGTACTTC. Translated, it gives CASSPEGQDQETQYF.

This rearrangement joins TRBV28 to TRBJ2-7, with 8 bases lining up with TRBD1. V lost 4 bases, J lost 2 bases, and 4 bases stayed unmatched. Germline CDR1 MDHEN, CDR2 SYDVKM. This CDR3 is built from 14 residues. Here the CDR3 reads CASSSVTGAYEQYF. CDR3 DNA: TGTGCCAGCAGTTCTGTGACAGGGGCCTACGAGCAGTACTTC.

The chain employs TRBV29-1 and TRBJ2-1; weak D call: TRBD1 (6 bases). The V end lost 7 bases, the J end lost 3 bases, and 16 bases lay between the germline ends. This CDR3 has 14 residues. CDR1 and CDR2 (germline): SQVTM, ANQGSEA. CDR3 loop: CSASRGGDYNEQFF. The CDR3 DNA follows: TGCAGCGCCTCCCGAGGGGGTGACTACAATGAGCAGTTCTTC.

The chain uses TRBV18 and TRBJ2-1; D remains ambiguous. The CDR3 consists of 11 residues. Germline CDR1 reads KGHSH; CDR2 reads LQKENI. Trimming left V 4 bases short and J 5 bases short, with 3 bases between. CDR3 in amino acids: CASSLDNEQFF. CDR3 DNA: TGTGCCAGCTCACTAGACAATGAGCAGTTCTTC.

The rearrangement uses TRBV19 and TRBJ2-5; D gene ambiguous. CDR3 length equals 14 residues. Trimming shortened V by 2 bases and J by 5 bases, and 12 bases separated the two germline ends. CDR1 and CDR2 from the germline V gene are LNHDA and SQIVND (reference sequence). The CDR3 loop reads CASSISPFRETQYF. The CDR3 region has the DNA TGTGCCAGTAGTATAAGCCCGTTCAGGGAGACCCAGTACTTC.

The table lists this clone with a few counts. CDR3 in DNA: TGTGCCAGTAGTATTTTCATTCGACAAACTGAAGCTTTCTTT. It translates to CASSIFIRQTEAFF. The chain uses TRBV19 and TRBJ1-1; D gene uncertain. Germline V gene sequence: CDR1 LNHDA, CDR2 SQIVND (reference sequence). The CDR3 is 14 residues long. With 3 bases removed from V and 5 bases from J, the gap between germline ends came to 13 bases. Based on the CDR3 plus reference TRBV19 and TRBJ1-1, the full variable domain is DGGITQSPKYLFRKEGQNVTLSCEQNLNHDAMYWYRQDPGQGLRLIYYSQIVNDFQKGDIAEGYSVSREKKESFPLTVTSAQKNPTAFYLCASSIFIRQTEAFFGQGTRLTVV.

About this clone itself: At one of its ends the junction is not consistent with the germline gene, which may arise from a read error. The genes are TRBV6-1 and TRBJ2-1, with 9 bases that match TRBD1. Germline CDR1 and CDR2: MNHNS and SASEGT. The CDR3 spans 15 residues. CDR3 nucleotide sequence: TGTGCCAGCAGGGGACAGGGTTCCTCCGACAATGAGCAGTTCTTC. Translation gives CASRGQGSSDNEQFF.

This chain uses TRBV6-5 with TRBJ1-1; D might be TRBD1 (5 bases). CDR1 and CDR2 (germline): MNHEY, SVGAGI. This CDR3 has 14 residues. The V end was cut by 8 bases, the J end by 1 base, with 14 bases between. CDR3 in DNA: TGTGCCAGCGGGGCAGGCGTGGGGAACACTGAAGCTTTCTTT. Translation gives CASGAGVGNTEAFF.

CDR3 DNA sequence: TGTGCCAGCAGACCGGGACAGACTTCTTCCTACGAGCAGTACTTC. It translates to CASRPGQTSSYEQYF. J is TRBJ2-7 and V is TRBV27, with TRBD1 matching over 7 bases. V lost 6 bases and J lost 1; bases outside the gene matches: 9. The CDR3 runs 15 residues. Germline assignment: CDR1 MNHEY and CDR2 SMNVEV (reference sequence).

CDR3 protein: CASRQGAETQYF. CDR3 in DNA: TGTGCCAGCAGGCAGGGGGCGGAGACCCAGTACTTC. The J gene is TRBJ2-5, the V gene TRBV5-6; 8 bases agree with TRBD1. Germline V gene data show CDR1 as SGHDT and CDR2 as YYEEEE. With V trimmed by 5 bases and J by 5 bases, 2 bases remained unmatched. This CDR3 comprises 12 residues.

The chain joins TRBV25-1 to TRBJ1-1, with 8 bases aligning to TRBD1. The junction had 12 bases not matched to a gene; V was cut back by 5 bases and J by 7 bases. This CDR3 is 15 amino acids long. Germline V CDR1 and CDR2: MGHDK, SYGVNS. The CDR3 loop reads CASSPYRTGSDEAFF. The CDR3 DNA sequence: TGTGCCAGCAGTCCGTACCGGACAGGGTCGGATGAAGCTTTCTTT.

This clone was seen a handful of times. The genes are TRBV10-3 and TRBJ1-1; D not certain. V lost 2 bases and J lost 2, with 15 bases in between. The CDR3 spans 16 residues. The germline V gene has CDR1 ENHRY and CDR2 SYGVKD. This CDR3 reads CAISESSRRPNTEAFF. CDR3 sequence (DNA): TGTGCCATCAGTGAGAGTTCCAGGCGGCCAAACACTGAAGCTTTCTTT.

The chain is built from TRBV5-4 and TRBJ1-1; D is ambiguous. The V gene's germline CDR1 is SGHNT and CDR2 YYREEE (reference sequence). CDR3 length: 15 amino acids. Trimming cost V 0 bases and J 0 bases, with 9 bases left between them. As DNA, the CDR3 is TGTGCCAGCAGCTTGGCCACATTGATGAACACTGAAGCTTTCTTT. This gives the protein CASSLATLMNTEAFF. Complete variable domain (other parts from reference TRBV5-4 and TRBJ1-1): ETGVTQSPTHLIKTRGQQVTLRCSSQSGHNTVSWYQQALGQGPQFIFQYYREEENGRGNFPPRFSGLQFPNYSSELNVNALELDDSALYLCASSLATLMNTEAFFGQGTRLTVV.

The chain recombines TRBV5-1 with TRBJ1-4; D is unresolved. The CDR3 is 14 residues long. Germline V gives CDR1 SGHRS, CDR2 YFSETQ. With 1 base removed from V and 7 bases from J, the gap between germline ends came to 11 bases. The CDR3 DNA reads TGCGCCAGCAGCTTGTGGGGATTTGGTGAAAAACTGTTTTTT. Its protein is CASSLWGFGEKLFF. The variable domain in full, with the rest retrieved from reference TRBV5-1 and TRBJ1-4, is KAGVTQTPRYLIKTRGQQVTLSCSPISGHRSVSWYQQTPGQGLQFLFEYFSETQRNKGNFPGRFSGRQFSNSRSEMNVSTLELGDSALYLCASSLWGFGEKLFFGSGTQLSVL.